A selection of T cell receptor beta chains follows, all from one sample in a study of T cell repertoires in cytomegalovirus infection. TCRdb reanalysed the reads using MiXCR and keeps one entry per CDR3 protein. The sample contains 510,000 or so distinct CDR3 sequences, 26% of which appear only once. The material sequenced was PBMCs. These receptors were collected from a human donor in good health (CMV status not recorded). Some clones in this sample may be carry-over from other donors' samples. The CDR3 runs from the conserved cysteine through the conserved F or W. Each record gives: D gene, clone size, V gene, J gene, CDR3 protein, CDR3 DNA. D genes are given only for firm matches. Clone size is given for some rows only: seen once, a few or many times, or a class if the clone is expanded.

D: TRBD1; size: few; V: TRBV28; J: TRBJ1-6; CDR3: CASTADRGYSPLHF; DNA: TGTGCCAGCACCGCGGACAGGGGGTATTCACCCCTCCACTTT
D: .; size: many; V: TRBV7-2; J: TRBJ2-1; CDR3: CASSQRGDDPEQFF; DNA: TGTGCCAGCAGCCAACGCGGGGACGATCCTGAGCAGTTCTTC
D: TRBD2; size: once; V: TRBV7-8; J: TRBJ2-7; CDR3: CASSLEAFGTSDPYEQYF; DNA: TGTGCCAGCAGCTTAGAAGCTTTCGGGACTAGCGACCCCTACGAGCAGTACTTC
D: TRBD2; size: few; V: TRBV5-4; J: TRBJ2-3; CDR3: CASSLEAGGPRDTQYF; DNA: TGTGCCAGCAGCTTGGAAGCGGGAGGGCCCAGGGATACGCAGTATTTT
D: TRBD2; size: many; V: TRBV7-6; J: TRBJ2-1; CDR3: CASSPRTSREFGNEQFF; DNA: TGTGCCAGCAGCCCACGGACTAGCAGGGAGTTCGGCAATGAGCAGTTCTTC
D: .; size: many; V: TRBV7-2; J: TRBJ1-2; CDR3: CASSLVWSRTGDYGYTF; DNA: TGTGCCAGCAGCTTGGTCTGGTCGAGGACGGGCGACTATGGCTACACCTTC
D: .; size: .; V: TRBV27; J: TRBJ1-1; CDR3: CASSKWTQGVPEAFF; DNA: TGTGCCAGTAGCAAATGGACACAGGGTGTACCTGAAGCTTTCTTT
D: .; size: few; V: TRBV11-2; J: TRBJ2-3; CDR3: CATRPSSTDTQYF; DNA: TGTGCCACCAGGCCTTCTAGCACAGATACGCAGTATTTT
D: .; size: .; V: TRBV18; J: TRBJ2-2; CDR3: CASSPTDGRGTGELFF; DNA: TGTGCCAGCTCACCAACGGACGGGCGCGGCACCGGGGAGCTGTTTTTT
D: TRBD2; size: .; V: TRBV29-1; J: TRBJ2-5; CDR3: CSAGRGVGETQYF; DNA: TGCAGCGCCGGGCGGGGGGTAGGAGAGACCCAGTACTTC
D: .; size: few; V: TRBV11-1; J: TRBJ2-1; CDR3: CASSVFSGTADEQFF; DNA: TGTGCCAGCAGCGTGTTCTCCGGGACTGCAGATGAGCAGTTCTTC
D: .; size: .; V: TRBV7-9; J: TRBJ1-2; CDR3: CASSLEPQGSYGYTF; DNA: TGTGCCAGCAGCTTAGAGCCCCAGGGGAGCTATGGCTACACCTTC
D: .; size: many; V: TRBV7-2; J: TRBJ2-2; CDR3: CASKESANTGELFF; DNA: TGTGCCAGCAAGGAGTCCGCGAACACCGGGGAGCTGTTTTTT
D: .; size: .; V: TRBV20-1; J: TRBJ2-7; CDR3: CSARSTGALEQYF; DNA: TGCAGTGCTAGGTCTACGGGGGCATTGGAGCAGTACTTC
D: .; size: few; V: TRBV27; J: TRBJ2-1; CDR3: CASSFSDSANEQFF; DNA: TGTGCCAGCAGTTTTTCGGATAGCGCGAATGAGCAGTTCTTC
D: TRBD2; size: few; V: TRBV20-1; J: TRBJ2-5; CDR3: CSATSGRSGRGETQYF; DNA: TGCAGTGCTACCTCGGGACGTAGCGGGAGAGGAGAGACCCAGTACTTC
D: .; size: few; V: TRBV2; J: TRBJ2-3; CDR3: CASSDFRRTDTQYF; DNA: TGTGCCAGCAGTGATTTTCGGAGAACAGATACGCAGTATTTT
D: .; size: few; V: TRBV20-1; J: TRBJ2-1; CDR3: CSVPGKYNEQFF; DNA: TGCAGTGTTCCCGGGAAATACAATGAGCAGTTCTTC
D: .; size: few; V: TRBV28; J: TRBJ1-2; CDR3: CASKDIFRDYGYTF; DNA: TGTGCCAGTAAAGACATCTTTAGAGACTATGGCTACACCTTC
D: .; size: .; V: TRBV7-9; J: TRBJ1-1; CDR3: CASSLNFVGEAFF; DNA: TGTGCCAGCAGCTTAAATTTTGTTGGTGAAGCTTTCTTT
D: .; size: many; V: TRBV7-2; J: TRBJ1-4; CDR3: CASSLVMRGGEKLFF; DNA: TGTGCCAGCAGCCTGGTTATGAGGGGAGGGGAAAAACTGTTTTTT
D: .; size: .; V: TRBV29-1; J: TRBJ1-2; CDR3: CSVESREDYGYTF; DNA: TGCAGCGTTGAATCAAGGGAGGACTATGGCTACACCTTC
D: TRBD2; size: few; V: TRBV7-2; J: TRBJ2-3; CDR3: CASSPETSAVTDTQYF; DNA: TGTGCCAGCAGCCCTGAGACTAGCGCGGTCACAGATACGCAGTATTTT
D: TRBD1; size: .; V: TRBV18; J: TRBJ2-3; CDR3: CASRDSADTQYF; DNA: TGTGCCAGCCGGGACAGTGCAGATACGCAGTATTTT
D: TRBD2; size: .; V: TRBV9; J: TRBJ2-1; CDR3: CASSPQAGTSGMVEQFF; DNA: TGTGCCAGCAGCCCCCAGGCCGGGACTAGCGGGATGGTTGAGCAGTTCTTC
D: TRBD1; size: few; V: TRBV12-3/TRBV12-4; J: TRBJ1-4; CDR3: CASSLGTGPLLRVEKLFF; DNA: TGTGCCAGCAGTTTAGGGACAGGGCCACTGTTACGGGTTGAAAAACTGTTTTTT
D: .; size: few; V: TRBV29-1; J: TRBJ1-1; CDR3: CSVEPGGNTEAFF; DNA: TGCAGCGTTGAACCCGGGGGCAACACTGAAGCTTTCTTT
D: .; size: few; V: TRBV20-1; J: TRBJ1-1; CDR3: CSARDRGGTEAFF; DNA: TGCAGTGCTAGAGATCGGGGAGGGACTGAAGCTTTCTTT
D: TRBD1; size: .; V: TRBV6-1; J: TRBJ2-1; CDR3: CASSEQGADEQFF; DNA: TGTGCCAGCAGTGAACAGGGGGCGGATGAGCAGTTCTTC
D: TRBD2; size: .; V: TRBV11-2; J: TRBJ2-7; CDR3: CASSGLGDPYEQYF; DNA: TGTGCCAGCAGTGGACTAGGGGACCCATACGAGCAGTACTTC
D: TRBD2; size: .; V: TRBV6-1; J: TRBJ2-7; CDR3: CASSEVSSGTYSYEQYF; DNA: TGTGCCAGCAGTGAAGTGTCTAGCGGAACCTATTCCTACGAGCAGTACTTC
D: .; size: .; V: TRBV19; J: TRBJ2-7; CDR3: CASSIVVASYEQYF; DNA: TGTGCCAGTAGTATAGTAGTAGCCTCCTACGAGCAGTACTTC
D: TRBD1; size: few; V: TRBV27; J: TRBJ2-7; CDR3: CASRGQGRDEQYF; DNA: TGTGCCAGCCGTGGACAGGGGCGCGACGAGCAGTACTTC
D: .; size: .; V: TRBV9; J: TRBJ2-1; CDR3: CASSPLVRDDYYNEQFF; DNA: TGTGCCAGCAGCCCCCTAGTCCGGGACGATTACTACAATGAGCAGTTCTTC
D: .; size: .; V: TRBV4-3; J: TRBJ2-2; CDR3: CASSQGTISGELFF; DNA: TGCGCCAGCAGCCAAGGGACTATATCCGGGGAGCTGTTTTTT
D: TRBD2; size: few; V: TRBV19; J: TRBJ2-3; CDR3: CASSMASGEPSDTQYF; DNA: TGTGCCAGTAGTATGGCTAGCGGGGAACCGTCAGATACGCAGTATTTT
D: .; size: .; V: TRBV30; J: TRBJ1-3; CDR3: CAWSSGAYSGNTIYF; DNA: TGTGCCTGGAGTTCCGGGGCCTACTCTGGAAACACCATATATTTT
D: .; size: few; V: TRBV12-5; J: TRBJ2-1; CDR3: CASGLGQVDGEQFF; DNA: TGTGCTAGTGGTTTGGGGCAGGTTGACGGTGAGCAGTTCTTC
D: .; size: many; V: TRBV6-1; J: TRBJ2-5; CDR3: CASSTDSRPETQYF; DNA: TGTGCCAGCAGTACGGACAGTCGCCCAGAGACCCAGTACTTC
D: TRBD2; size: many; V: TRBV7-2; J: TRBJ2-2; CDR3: CASSVGMIAGGRDTGELFF; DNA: TGTGCCAGCAGCGTAGGGATGATAGCGGGAGGCCGGGACACCGGGGAGCTGTTTTTT
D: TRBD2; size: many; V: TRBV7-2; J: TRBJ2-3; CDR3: CASRVAGGTTDTQYF; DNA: TGTGCCAGCAGAGTAGCGGGAGGAACCACAGATACGCAGTATTTT
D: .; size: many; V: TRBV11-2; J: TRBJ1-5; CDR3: CASSSTGMANQPQHF; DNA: TGTGCCAGCAGCTCCACAGGGATGGCCAATCAGCCCCAGCATTTT
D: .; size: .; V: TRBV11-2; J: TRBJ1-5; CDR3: CASSLDGTYNQPQHF; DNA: TGTGCCAGCAGCTTAGATGGCACTTACAATCAGCCCCAGCATTTT
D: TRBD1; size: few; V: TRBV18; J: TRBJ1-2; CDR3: CASSPLVRTGTGASYGYTF; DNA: TGTGCCAGCTCACCACTGGTTCGGACCGGGACAGGGGCGAGCTATGGCTACACCTTC
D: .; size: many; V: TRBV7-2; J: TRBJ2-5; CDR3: CASSQQETQYF; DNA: TGTGCCAGCAGCCAACAGGAGACCCAGTACTTC
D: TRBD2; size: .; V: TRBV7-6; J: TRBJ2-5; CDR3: CASSAQTSGQETQYF; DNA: TGTGCCAGCAGCGCGCAGACTAGCGGACAAGAGACCCAGTACTTC
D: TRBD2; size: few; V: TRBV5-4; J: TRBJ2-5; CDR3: CASSRGAGGRQETQYF; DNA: TGTGCCAGCAGCCGGGGGGCGGGAGGGCGGCAAGAGACCCAGTACTTC
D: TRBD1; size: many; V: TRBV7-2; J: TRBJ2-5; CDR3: CASSSLPGQGETQYF; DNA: TGTGCCAGCAGTTCACTGCCGGGACAGGGAGAGACCCAGTACTTC
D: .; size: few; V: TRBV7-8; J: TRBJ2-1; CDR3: CAAGVDEQFF; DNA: TGTGCCGCAGGCGTGGATGAGCAGTTCTTC
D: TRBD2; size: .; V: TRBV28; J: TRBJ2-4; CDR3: CASSLAGGSIAKNIQYF; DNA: TGTGCCAGCAGCCTAGCGGGAGGCTCTATAGCCAAAAACATTCAGTACTTC
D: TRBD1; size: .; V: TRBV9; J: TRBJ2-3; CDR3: CASSQGQNTDTQYF; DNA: TGTGCCAGCAGCCAGGGACAGAACACAGATACGCAGTATTTT
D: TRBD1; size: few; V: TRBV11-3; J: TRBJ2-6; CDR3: CASSFRGPGANVLTF; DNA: TGTGCCAGCAGCTTCAGGGGGCCTGGGGCCAACGTCCTGACTTTC
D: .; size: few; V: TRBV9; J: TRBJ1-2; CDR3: CASSPSPSGPNIGRWGYTF; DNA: TGTGCCAGCAGTCCAAGTCCTAGTGGCCCTAACATTGGGCGGTGGGGCTACACCTTC
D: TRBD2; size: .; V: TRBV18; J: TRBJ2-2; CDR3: CASSPTSGIDGELFF; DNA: TGTGCCAGCTCACCAACTAGCGGGATCGACGGGGAGCTGTTTTTT
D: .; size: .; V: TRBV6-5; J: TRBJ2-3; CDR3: CASSYSYSGTDTQYF; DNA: TGTGCCAGCAGTTACTCGTACAGTGGCACAGATACGCAGTATTTT